This T cell receptor (beta chain) derives from a study of blood T cell repertoires in COVID-19. Overall study context: PBMCs, B-cell-depleted T cells, or T cells were the source of the cDNA or gDNA that made up the material.

Original data processing: Amplification with reference gene primers provided the estimates of nucleated cell counts. Assay used: immunoSEQ multiplex PCR; TCRdb lists only in-frame clones, some missing. V and J calls and clone size are copied from that table; D and trimming were computed from the DNA. The sample has 90,000 or so clones, roughly 89% seen once. This CDR3 has 13 amino acids. Germline CDR1 and CDR2: LNHNV and YYDKDF (reference sequence). V lost 5 bases and J lost 8, with 10 bases in between. The specimen was peripheral blood. The chain carries TRBV15 and TRBJ1-6, with no clear D. This clonotype was sampled from a woman older than 75 with active or convalescent COVID-19. This CDR3 is CATSLLADSPLHF. In nucleotides, the CDR3 is TGTGCCACCAGCCTGCTAGCAGATTCACCCCTCCACTTT.